A single sample gave rise to the 24 T cell receptor beta chains below, sequenced in a study of pediatric ulcerative colitis (dated by TCRdb to 2018 to 2020). The method was the immunoSEQ multiplex PCR assay. This is the immuneACCESS table as TCRdb keeps it, with only in-frame sequences that have V and J called. A part of the clones is gone; compared with another copy, unresolved V genes explain less than half, and the rest is unexplained. Recorded for this sample are about 36,000 clones; over 65% of them occurred a single time. Roughly 25% of the sample comes from the top ten. Input material: blood. The source is a girl under 18 with moderate ulcerative colitis.

The rearrangement joins TRBV7-8 to TRBJ1-3; unclear D gene. Germline V CDR1 and CDR2: SGHVS, FQNEAQ. The ends were cut back, 1 base at V and 0 bases at J, with 10 bases in the middle. This CDR3 spans 16 amino acids. CDR3 sequence reads: CASSLVTGNSGNTIYF. The CDR3 DNA reads TGTGCCAGCAGCTTAGTAACGGGTAACTCTGGAAACACCATATATTTT.

V and J are TRBV27 and TRBJ2-1, with no clear D. Between the trimmed V and J ends, which lost 0 bases and 5 bases, there was a span of 14 bases. CDR1 MNHEY and CDR2 SMNVEV come from the germline V gene (reference sequence). The CDR3 contains 16 residues. CDR3: CASSLSTISNDNEQFF. The DNA of the CDR3 is TGTGCCAGCAGTTTATCTACAATCTCTAATGACAATGAGCAGTTCTTC.

This clone was counted between two and nine times. This rearrangement joins TRBV28 to TRBJ1-5; weak D call: TRBD1 (6 bases). The V and J ends lost 4 bases and 2 bases respectively, with 18 bases between them. CDR1 is MDHEN and CDR2 is SYDVKM in the germline V gene. CDR3 length: 17 amino acids. CDR3 residues: CASSWVQGPRGNQPQHF. The CDR3 DNA sequence: TGTGCCAGCAGTTGGGTTCAGGGGCCTAGGGGCAATCAGCCCCAGCATTTT.

The genes are TRBV18 and TRBJ2-7; a possible D gene is TRBD2 (6 bases). There are 16 residues in the CDR3. Germline-derived CDR1 and CDR2 are KGHSH and LQKENI. V lost 6 bases, J lost 1 base, and 19 bases lay in between. The CDR3 nucleotides read TGTGCCAGCTCCGGGATCGAAGACGGGGGATCCTACGAGCAGTACTTC. Residues: CASSGIEDGGSYEQYF.

The chain is built from TRBV27 and TRBJ2-1, with a possible D match to TRBD1 (6 bases). Per germline, CDR1 MNHEY and CDR2 SMNVEV (reference sequence). V was clipped by 5 bases and J by 8 bases, with 10 bases between them. This CDR3 spans 12 amino acids. The DNA of the CDR3 is TGTGCCAGCAGTCCCAGGGGCCATGAGCAGTTCTTC. It translates to CASSPRGHEQFF.

This clone was recorded only once. CDR3: CASSLFLGPAPRKTQYF. Written as DNA, the CDR3 is TGTGCCAGCAGCTTATTTCTGGGACCGGCACCCAGAAAGACCCAGTACTTC. The chain has TRBV7-8 and TRBJ2-5; D tentatively fits TRBD1 or TRBD2 (5 bases each). Germline V lookup: CDR1 SGHVS, CDR2 FQNEAQ. There are 17 residues in the CDR3. V was cut by 2 bases and J by 6 bases, with 22 bases left in between.

The CDR3 coding sequence is TGTGCCAGCAATCTCGGAGGGGGATACAATGAGCAGTTCTTC. The encoded protein is CASNLGGGYNEQFF. The chain is built from TRBV5-4 and TRBJ2-1, with D possibly being TRBD1 or TRBD2 (6 bases each). Between the trimmed V and J ends, which lost 6 bases and 4 bases, there was a span of 14 bases. The CDR3 runs to 14 residues. Germline V CDR1 and CDR2: SGHNT, YYREEE (reference sequence).

This chain links TRBV7-9 with TRBJ2-7, with D perhaps TRBD2 (7 bases). V lost 1 base and J lost 6, with 10 bases in between. CDR3 length equals 13 residues. Germline CDR1 and CDR2: SEHNR and FQNEAQ (reference sequence). Here the CDR3 reads CASSLEGGSEQYF. For the CDR3, the DNA is TGTGCCAGCAGCTTAGAGGGGGGGAGCGAGCAGTACTTC. The whole variable domain, remainder taken from reference TRBV7-9 and TRBJ2-7, is DTGVSQNPRHKITKRGQNVTFRCDPISEHNRLYWYRQTLGQGPEFLTYFQNEAQLEKSRLLSDRFSAERPKGSFSTLEIQRTEQGDSAMYLCASSLEGGSEQYFGPGTRLTVT.

J is TRBJ1-3 and V is TRBV2; D unclear. CDR1 and CDR2 from the germline V gene are SNHLY and FYNNEI. The CDR3 length is 15 residues. V shed 10 bases and J shed 0 bases, with 16 bases lying between them. The CDR3 region is CATQGEAYSGNTIYF. The CDR3, as DNA: TGTGCCACCCAAGGAGAGGCCTACTCTGGAAACACCATATATTTT.

The chain couples TRBV11-2 to TRBJ1-1; 7 bases are a match to TRBD1. V trimming: 5 bases; J trimming: 3 bases; junction bases outside the gene matches: 18. This CDR3 has 18 amino acids. The V gene's germline CDR1 is SGHAT and CDR2 FQNNGV. CDR3: CASSPPWGTEVGDTEAFF. Written as DNA, the CDR3 is TGTGCCAGCAGCCCTCCTTGGGGGACAGAGGTTGGGGACACTGAAGCTTTCTTT. The full variable domain, completed using reference TRBV11-2 and TRBJ1-1, is EAGVAQSPRYKIIEKRQSVAFWCNPISGHATLYWYQQILGQGPKLLIQFQNNGVVDDSQLPKDRFSAERLKGVDSTLKIQPAKLEDSAVYLCASSPPWGTEVGDTEAFFGQGTRLTVV.

V gene TRBV25-1 combines with J gene TRBJ1-5; D ambiguous. Trimming cost V 6 bases and J 5 bases, with 14 bases left between them. CDR3 size: 14 residues. Per germline, CDR1 MGHDK and CDR2 SYGVNS. The chain's CDR3 is CASSRGDLYQPQHF. CDR3 DNA sequence: TGTGCCAGCAGCCGGGGAGACTTATATCAGCCCCAGCATTTT.

The chain uses TRBV5-6 and TRBJ2-7; 10 positions match TRBD2. Germline V gene lookup returns CDR1 SGHDT and CDR2 YYEEEE. This CDR3 is built from 16 residues. With 3 bases clipped from V and 3 bases from J, the junction kept 9 bases outside the gene matches. CDR3 sequence: CASSSVGAGGGYEQYF. The CDR3 nucleotides read TGTGCCAGCAGCTCCGTGGGAGCGGGAGGGGGCTACGAGCAGTACTTC.

The rearrangement uses TRBV15 and TRBJ2-7, with 9 nucleotides matching TRBD2. Looked up from germline, CDR1 is LNHNV and CDR2 is YYDKDF (reference sequence). The length of the CDR3 is 16 residues. With V trimmed by 3 bases and J by 0 bases, 6 bases remained unmatched. CDR3 in DNA: TGTGCCACCAGCAGGGGAGGGACTAGCTTCTCCTACGAGCAGTACTTC. Residues: CATSRGGTSFSYEQYF.

DNA of the CDR3: TGTGCCAGCCCCGCCCAGGGGATGGGGAATAGCAATCAGCCCCAGCATTTT. Translated: CASPAQGMGNSNQPQHF. This chain joins TRBV21-1 and TRBJ1-5; TRBD1, the table's D call, was not compared with the DNA. TRBV21-1 is a pseudogene. CDR3 length equals 17 residues.

This clone has only a few counts. DNA for the CDR3: TGTGCCAGCAGTGTGACAGCCCACCCTAACTATGGCTACACCTTC. Its translation: CASSVTAHPNYGYTF. The rearrangement joins TRBV6-1 to TRBJ1-2; a possible D gene is TRBD1 (5 bases). From germline, CDR1 is MNHNS and CDR2 SASEGT. V was clipped by 4 bases and J by 0 bases, with 12 bases between them. The CDR3 is made up of 15 amino acids.

This chain joins TRBV5-4 and TRBJ1-6; 8 bases map to TRBD1. V trimming: 0 bases; J trimming: 13 bases; junction bases outside the gene matches: 6. The CDR3 consists of 14 residues. The germline gives CDR1 SGHNT, CDR2 YYREEE (reference sequence). The DNA for the CDR3 is TGTGCCAGCAGCTTGGACAGGGGGGGTTCCCCCCTCCACTTT. The encoded protein is CASSLDRGGSPLHF.

The CDR3 nucleotides read TGCGCCAGCAGCCAAGAAGGCCAGGGGACAAATGAAGCTTTCTTT. Amino acid sequence: CASSQEGQGTNEAFF. This chain links TRBV4-1 with TRBJ1-1; D may be TRBD1 (6 bases). CDR1 MGHRA and CDR2 YSYEKL come from the germline V gene. V was shortened by 0 bases and J by 7 bases, with 15 bases between the two germline ends. The CDR3 totals 15 residues.

The chain joins TRBV5-3 to TRBJ1-1, with 8 bases identical to TRBD1. TRBV5-3 carries the ORF label, with uncertain function. V shed 3 bases, J shed 4 bases, and the junction held 5 bases outside the gene matches. CDR3 size: 14 residues. This CDR3 reads CARSSRGHCTEAFF. The CDR3 nucleotides read TGTGCCAGAAGCTCCAGGGGGCATTGCACTGAAGCTTTCTTT.

The V and J genes are TRBV5-1 and TRBJ2-2; D not certain. The CDR3 spans 12 residues. The V gene lost 4 bases and the J gene lost 7 bases, with 8 bases spanning the gap. Germline CDR1 reads SGHRS; CDR2 reads YFSETQ. The CDR3 loop is CASSGFLGELFF. In DNA form, the CDR3 reads TGCGCCAGCAGCGGGTTTCTCGGGGAGCTGTTTTTT.

The rearrangement uses TRBV9 and TRBJ1-5, with 7 bases fitting TRBD1. Trimming removed 4 bases from V and 3 bases from J; junction bases left unmatched: 4. Germline V gene lookup returns CDR1 SGDLS and CDR2 YYNGEE. There are 14 residues in the CDR3. The DNA of the CDR3 is TGTGCCAGCAGCTCCGGACAGGTCAATCAGCCCCAGCATTTT. It specifies CASSSGQVNQPQHF. The full variable domain, its missing parts supplied by reference TRBV9 and TRBJ1-5, is DSGVTQTPKHLITATGQRVTLRCSPRSGDLSVYWYQQSLDQGLQFLIQYYNGEERAKGNILERFSAQQFPDLHSELNLSSLELGDSALYFCASSSGQVNQPQHFGDGTRLSIL.

This clone was picked up a small number of times. The rearrangement uses TRBV7-9 and TRBJ1-2, with a tentative D call TRBD1 (5 bases). Germline V CDR1 and CDR2: SEHNR, FQNEAQ (reference sequence). CDR3 length equals 13 residues. Trimming took 5 bases from V and 7 from J, leaving 14 bases between them. CDR3 DNA sequence: TGTGCCAGCAGCCCTGACAGTTGGGCTGGCTACACCTTC. Translated: CASSPDSWAGYTF.

This clone occurred a few times. The V and J genes are TRBV30 and TRBJ1-5, with 8 positions matching TRBD1. The CDR3 sequence is 14 residues long. Trimming took 4 bases from V and 2 from J; bases not matched to a gene: 4. Germline-derived CDR1 and CDR2 are GTSNPN and SVGIG (reference sequence). Here the CDR3 reads CAWTVGQGNQPQHF. The CDR3 DNA reads TGTGCCTGGACTGTGGGACAGGGCAATCAGCCCCAGCATTTT.

The gene calls are TRBV4-3 and TRBJ2-7; 7 bases align to TRBD1. CDR3 length equals 16 residues. J lost 2 bases, V lost 3 bases, and 10 bases had no gene match. The germline V gene encodes CDR1 LGHNA and CDR2 YSLEER. The CDR3 is CASSQARDSLTYEQYF. CDR3 bases: TGCGCCAGCAGCCAGGCCCGGGACAGTCTCACCTACGAGCAGTACTTC.

This sequence joins TRBV7-9 and TRBJ2-7; 8 nucleotides align to TRBD2. The CDR3 totals 15 residues. Looked up from germline, CDR1 is SEHNR and CDR2 is FQNEAQ (reference sequence). The V and J ends lost 1 base and 4 bases, in that order; junction bases with no gene match: 6. CDR3 nucleotides: TGTGCCAGCAGCTTAGTAGGAGCGGGGGTGTACGAGCAGTACTTC. Protein sequence: CASSLVGAGVYEQYF.